The 26 T cell receptor beta chains reported below all come from one sample, sequenced in a study of T cells in Graves' hyperthyroidism and ophthalmopathy (dated by TCRdb to the late 2010s). Libraries were built with multiplex PCR. Sequenced using an Illumina HiSeq 2000. Amplification of TCR beta CDR3 regions was carried out from RNA transcripts. For the first round of RT-PCR on the TCR CDR3, the HTBI primer set was used together with the Qiagen OneStep RT-PCR kit. TCRdb reprocessed the public reads (quality trimming at Q25 with fastp, clone calling with MiXCR) and kept in-frame beta chains. Identical CDR3 protein sequences are pooled into one entry, listed with their most common genes and DNA. The table for this sample lists about 840,000 distinct CDR3 sequences; roughly 40% of them were counted only once. The ten largest clones add up to about 9% of the sample. The source material was blood. These receptors were collected from a man aged 18 to 30 with Graves' hyperthyroidism.

This chain joins TRBV12-3 or TRBV12-4 and TRBJ1-6, with a weak D call TRBD1 (6 bases). The V and J ends lost 6 bases and 15 bases respectively, with 12 bases between them. This CDR3 has 11 amino acids. The CDR3, as DNA: TGTGCCAGCAGGGGTATACAGGGCCTCCACTTT. The encoded protein is CASRGIQGLHF.

This clonotype was observed at least ten times. The junction departs from germline at one end; a sequencing error may be responsible. The V and J genes are TRBV19 and TRBJ1-5; the D gene is possibly TRBD1 (5 bases). CDR3 length: 15 amino acids. Germline lookup yields CDR1 LNHDA and CDR2 SQIVND (reference sequence). This CDR3 is CASSVDWGSNQPQHF. DNA for the CDR3: TGTGCCAGTAGTGTAGACTGGGGGAGCAATCAGCCCCAGCATTTT.

A few counts support this clonotype. The V gene is TRBV6-1, the J gene TRBJ1-2; D remains unclear. Trimming shortened V by 8 bases and J by 4 bases, and 23 bases separated the two germline ends. The length of the CDR3 is 16 residues. The V gene's germline CDR1 is MNHNS and CDR2 SASEGT. The CDR3 protein is CASVEGSPTTSYGYTF. CDR3 DNA: TGTGCCAGCGTTGAGGGCAGTCCGACTACTTCCTATGGCTACACCTTC.

Concerning this clonotype: This may stem from a read error, because a much larger clone lies one nucleotide away. The DNA for the CDR3 is TGTGCCAGCAGCTTAGGAGGGCGGAACACCACATATTTT. It is translated as CASSLGGRNTTYF. The J gene is TRBJ1-3, the V gene TRBV7-9; D remains ambiguous. From germline, CDR1 is SEHNR and CDR2 FQNEAQ (reference sequence). CDR3 length equals 13 residues.

A single count supports this clonotype. A much larger clone lies a single base off, so this may be a read error. The chain employs TRBV2 and TRBJ2-6; D might be TRBD1 (5 bases). The length of the CDR3 is 15 residues. Germline V CDR1 and CDR2: SNHLY, FYNNEI. The CDR3 loop is CASSDAGPGANALTF. For the CDR3, the DNA is TGTGCCAGCAGTGACGCAGGGCCTGGGGCCAACGCCCTGACTTTC.

This clonotype was counted a few times. The chain is built from TRBV7-2 and TRBJ2-3; D is unclear. Looked up from germline, CDR1 is SGHTA and CDR2 is FQGNSA. V was cut by 2 bases and J by 7 bases, with 16 bases left in between. The length of the CDR3 is 15 residues. DNA of the CDR3: TGTGCCAGCAGCTTAAGTTCTCTAGGTGGAAATACGCAGTATTTT. Amino acid sequence: CASSLSSLGGNTQYF.

This clonotype occurred many times. This chain joins TRBV19 and TRBJ1-1; 7 nucleotides agree with TRBD1. V shed 10 bases, J shed 8 bases, and the junction held 4 bases outside the gene matches. The CDR3 loop spans 10 amino acids. Germline CDR1 reads LNHDA; CDR2 reads SQIVND (reference sequence). CDR3 loop: CATTDREAFF. CDR3 nucleotides: TGTGCCACCACGGACAGGGAAGCTTTCTTT.

Ten or more counts support this clonotype. This chain's CDR3 is CASSFGRASEKLFF. CDR3 DNA: TGTGCCAGCAGCTTCGGCAGGGCGAGTGAAAAACTGTTTTTT. The V and J genes are TRBV7-9 and TRBJ1-4; a possible D gene is TRBD1 (5 bases). V lost 3 bases and J 7 bases, leaving 12 bases between the germline ends. The germline V gene has CDR1 SEHNR and CDR2 FQNEAQ (reference sequence). The CDR3 consists of 14 residues.

CDR3 sequence: CASSHSGDRTGKLFF. Written as DNA, the CDR3 is TGTGCCAGCAGCCACTCCGGGGACAGGACTGGAAAACTGTTTTTT. The V gene is TRBV7-9, the J gene TRBJ1-4, with 8 bases identical to TRBD1. The germline CDR1 and CDR2 sequences are SEHNR and FQNEAQ (reference sequence). Germline trimming cut 5 bases from V and 10 bases from J; bases unmatched to any gene: 12. The CDR3 has 15 residues.

A single count supports this clonotype. Sequence at one end of the junction differs from germline and may be a read error. The V call is TRBV19, the J call TRBJ2-5, with D hard to call. Germline V gives CDR1 LNHDA, CDR2 SQIVND (reference sequence). The CDR3 consists of 13 residues. The CDR3 loop is CASGIETRETQYF. For the CDR3, the DNA is TGTGCCAGTGGTATAGAGACTCGAGAGACCCAGTACTTC.

The rearrangement joins TRBV2 to TRBJ2-2; maybe TRBD2 (6 bases). The CDR3 length is 13 residues. The germline gives CDR1 SNHLY, CDR2 FYNNEI. CDR3 sequence (DNA): TGTGCTCGACTAGACCGGCCCGCCGGGGAGCTGTTTTTT. This sequence encodes CARLDRPAGELFF.

This chain uses TRBV4-3 with TRBJ2-3; D gene uncertain. The CDR3 has 13 amino acids. Germline V gene lookup returns CDR1 LGHNA and CDR2 YSLEER. Trimming stripped 4 bases from V and 4 bases from J, with 9 bases between. CDR3 bases: TGCGCCAGCAGCCGCACTCGCGCAGATACGCAGTATTTT. This sequence encodes CASSRTRADTQYF.

This chain joins TRBV7-6 and TRBJ2-5; D may correspond to TRBD1 or TRBD2 (5 bases each). Germline loops: CDR1 SGHVS, CDR2 FNYEAQ. The CDR3 is 15 residues long. Trimming removed 1 base from V and 4 bases from J, with 13 bases in between. The CDR3 is CASSLEGWGRETQYF. CDR3 bases: TGTGCCAGCAGCTTAGAGGGTTGGGGGAGAGAGACCCAGTACTTC.

The rearrangement links TRBV4-1 to TRBJ2-7, with 7 positions matching TRBD1. CDR3 length: 14 amino acids. Losses at the gene ends were 0 bases for V and 3 bases for J; bases not matched to a gene: 2. Germline lookup yields CDR1 MGHRA and CDR2 YSYEKL. The CDR3 DNA sequence: TGCGCCAGCAGCCAAGAAGACAGGGACTACGAGCAGTACTTC. It is translated as CASSQEDRDYEQYF.

The V call is TRBV29-1, the J call TRBJ1-5, with 7 positions matching TRBD1. V shed 3 bases, J shed 11 bases, and the junction held 13 bases outside the gene matches. Germline V gene lookup returns CDR1 SQVTM and CDR2 ANQGSEA. There are 14 residues in the CDR3. CDR3 sequence reads: CSVDLPGQQETQHF. In DNA, the CDR3 is TGCAGCGTTGACCTCCCGGGACAGCAAGAGACCCAGCATTTT.

The DNA for the CDR3 is TGTGCCAGCAGTGACTCGGGGGGGAGTAACTACGAGCAGTACTTC. Its translation: CASSDSGGSNYEQYF. The rearrangement uses TRBV6-4 and TRBJ2-7; 7 positions match TRBD2. Germline V gene data show CDR1 as MRHNA and CDR2 as SNTAGT. V lost 0 bases, J lost 3 bases, and 5 bases stayed unmatched. This CDR3 has 15 amino acids.

This clonotype was found a few times. As DNA, the CDR3 is TGCAGCGTTGCCGCGGGACAGGGCCTAATAATGAACACTGAAGCTTTCTTT. This encodes CSVAAGQGLIMNTEAFF. The chain couples TRBV29-1 to TRBJ1-1, with TRBD1 matching over 9 bases. The CDR3 consists of 17 residues. Germline assignment: CDR1 SQVTM and CDR2 ANQGSEA. The ends lost 4 bases at V and 0 bases at J; junction bases unmatched: 12.

Only one count was recorded for this clonotype. The gene calls are TRBV4-1 and TRBJ2-5; 12 bases align to TRBD2. V was clipped by 4 bases and J by 1 base; unmatched bases: 4. The CDR3 has 16 amino acids. Germline V gives CDR1 MGHRA, CDR2 YSYEKL. The CDR3 reads CASSRASGRAQETQYF. Written as DNA, the CDR3 is TGCGCCAGCAGCCGAGCTAGCGGGAGGGCCCAAGAGACCCAGTACTTC.

Note on this clonotype: This may stem from a read error, because a much larger clone lies one nucleotide away. The CDR3 does not close with the conserved phenylalanine or tryptophan, likely indicating a read error. The J gene is TRBJ2-5, the V gene TRBV29-1, with 8 bases aligning to TRBD1. V lost 6 bases to trimming and J lost 2 bases; unmatched junction nucleotides: 8. Germline CDR1 is SQVTM and CDR2 is ANQGSEA. This CDR3 is built from 14 residues. CDR3 in amino acids: CSVHRGVDQETQYL. CDR3 DNA sequence: TGCAGCGTCCACAGGGGGGTGGATCAAGAGACCCAGTACCTC.

This clonotype was detected ten times or more. An end of the junction does not agree with germline; a read error may underlie this. The gene calls are TRBV7-7 and TRBJ1-2, with TRBD1 matching over 7 bases. Germline-derived CDR1 and CDR2 are SSHAT and FNYEAQ (reference sequence). The CDR3 is made up of 15 amino acids. CDR3 sequence reads: CASSLARGGCYGYTF. The CDR3 DNA sequence: TGTGCTAGCAGCTTAGCGCGAGGGGGCTGCTATGGCTACACCTTC. Full variable domain (rest looked up from reference TRBV7-7 and TRBJ1-2): GAGVSQSPRYKVTKRGQDVTLRCDPISSHATLYWYQQALGQGPEFLTYFNYEAQPDKSGLPSDRFSAERPEGSISTLTIQRTEQRDSAMYRCASSLARGGCYGYTFGSGTRLTVV.

This clonotype was seen more than once but under ten times. This chain connects TRBV10-2 to TRBJ1-1; TRBD1 might be the D (6 bases). This CDR3 is built from 16 residues. The germline CDR1 and CDR2 sequences are WSHSY and SAAADI. The V end was cut by 4 bases, the J end by 0 bases, with 15 bases between. CDR3 residues: CASSGSTGGMNTEAFF. The DNA for the CDR3 is TGCGCCAGCAGTGGGTCGACAGGTGGCATGAACACTGAAGCTTTCTTT.

CDR3 residues: CASSYDASYEQYF. CDR3 nucleotides: TGTGCCAGCAGTTACGACGCGTCCTACGAGCAGTACTTC. The gene calls are TRBV12-3 or TRBV12-4 and TRBJ2-7, with D unclear. The CDR3 runs to 13 residues. V was trimmed by 4 bases and J by 1 base, leaving 8 bases between them.

Regarding this clonotype: Mismatch with germline at one junction end may stem from a read error. The chain employs TRBV19 and TRBJ1-1; D not resolved. The germline V gene has CDR1 LNHDA and CDR2 SQIVND (reference sequence). The CDR3 runs to 17 residues. The CDR3, as DNA: TGTGCCAGTAGTGTAGATCTATGGGGATCACCGAACACTGAAGCTTTCTTT. Its protein product is CASSVDLWGSPNTEAFF.

A few counts support this clonotype. This chain links TRBV11-3 with TRBJ2-2, with D tentatively TRBD1 or TRBD2 (5 bases each). The CDR3 is made up of 15 amino acids. The V end was cut by 5 bases, the J end by 9 bases, with 19 bases between. Germline V gives CDR1 SGHNT, CDR2 YENEEA. This CDR3 reads CASSQDNLGARELFF. In nucleotides, the CDR3 is TGTGCCAGCAGCCAAGATAATCTCGGGGCTAGGGAGCTGTTTTTT.

This chain connects TRBV7-6 to TRBJ2-5; 10 nucleotides line up with TRBD1. Per the germline V gene, CDR1 is SGHVS and CDR2 is FNYEAQ. CDR3 length: 15 amino acids. V trimming: 3 bases; J trimming: 4 bases; junction bases outside the gene matches: 5. The CDR3: CASSFGTGDGETQYF. For the CDR3, the DNA is TGTGCCAGCAGCTTCGGGACAGGGGATGGAGAGACCCAGTACTTC.

V gene TRBV4-1 combines with J gene TRBJ1-2; D is unresolved. Germline V gene data show CDR1 as MGHRA and CDR2 as YSYEKL. The CDR3 totals 14 residues. The V end was cut by 1 base, the J end by 4 bases, with 10 bases between. DNA of the CDR3: TGCGCCAGCAGCCAAGGGGGAGGTGGCTATGGCTACACCTTC. Translated: CASSQGGGGYGYTF.